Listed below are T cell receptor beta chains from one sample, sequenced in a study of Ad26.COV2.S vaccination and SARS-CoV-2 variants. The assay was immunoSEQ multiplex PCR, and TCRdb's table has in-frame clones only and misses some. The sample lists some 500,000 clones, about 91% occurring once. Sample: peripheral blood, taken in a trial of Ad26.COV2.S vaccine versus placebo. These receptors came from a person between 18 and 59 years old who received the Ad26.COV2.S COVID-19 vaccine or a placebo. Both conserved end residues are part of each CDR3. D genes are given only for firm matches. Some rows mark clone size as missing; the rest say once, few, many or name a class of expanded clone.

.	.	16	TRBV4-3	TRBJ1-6	TGCGCCAGCAGCCAACTTAGCGGACAGCTGAATTCACCCCTCCACTTT	CASSQLSGQLNSPLHF
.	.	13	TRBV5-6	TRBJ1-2	TGTGCCAGCAGCTACCGGGACCATGGAGTCTACACCTTC	CASSYRDHGVYTF
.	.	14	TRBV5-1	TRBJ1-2	TGCGCCAGCAGCTTAACTCCGGGATCCTATGGCTACACCTTC	CASSLTPGSYGYTF
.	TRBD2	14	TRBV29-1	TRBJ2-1	TGCAGCGTTGAGAGCGGGACTAGCGGCGAGGAGCAGTTCTTC	CSVESGTSGEEQFF
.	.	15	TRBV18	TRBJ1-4	TGTGCCAGCTCACCCTTGGGACGGCCAAATGAAAAACTGTTTTTT	CASSPLGRPNEKLFF
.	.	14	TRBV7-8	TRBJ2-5	TGTGCCAGCAGCTTAGGAGCAGGCCAAGAGACCCAGTACTTC	CASSLGAGQETQYF
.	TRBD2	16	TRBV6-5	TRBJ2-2	TGTGCCAGCAGTTTTCTAGCGGGAGAAGTTACCGGGGAGCTGTTTTTT	CASSFLAGEVTGELFF
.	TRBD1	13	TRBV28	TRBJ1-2	TGTGCCAGCAGCCGGACAGGTACCTATGGCTACACCTTC	CASSRTGTYGYTF
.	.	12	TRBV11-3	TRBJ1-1	TGTGCCAGCAGCTCGATACCTTCTTCAGCTTTCTTT	CASSSIPSSAFF
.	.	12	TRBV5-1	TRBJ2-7	TGCGCCAGCAGCTTAGACAGCCACGAGCAGTACTTC	CASSLDSHEQYF
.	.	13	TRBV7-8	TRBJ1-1	TGTGCCAGCAGACGAGGGGTGATCACTGAAGCTTTCTTT	CASRRGVITEAFF
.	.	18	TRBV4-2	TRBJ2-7	TGTGCCAGCAGCCAAGATTTGTTCGGGGGTTCCAGGTCCTACGAGCAGTACTTC	CASSQDLFGGSRSYEQYF
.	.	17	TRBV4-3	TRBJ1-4	TGCGCCAGCAGCCAAGAGCACCTTCCTTGGGGGGATGAAAAACTGTTTTTT	CASSQEHLPWGDEKLFF
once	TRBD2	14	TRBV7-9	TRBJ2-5	TGTGCCAGCAGCAGGGGACTATTGGGCGAGACCCAGTACTTC	CASSRGLLGETQYF
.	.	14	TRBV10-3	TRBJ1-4	TGTGCCATCAGTGACCGAGGGGAAGGGGAAAAACTGTTTTTT	CAISDRGEGEKLFF
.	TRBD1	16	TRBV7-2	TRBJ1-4	TGTGCCAGCAGCTTCGCCGTCCAGGGGGCGAGGGAAAAACTGTTTTTT	CASSFAVQGAREKLFF
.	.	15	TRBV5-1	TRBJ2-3	TGCGCCAGCAGCTTGAGGGTGCCTAGCACAGATACGCAGTATTTT	CASSLRVPSTDTQYF
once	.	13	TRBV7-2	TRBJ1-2	TGTGCCTGCTACACCTTCTGGAACTATGGCTACACCTTC	CACYTFWNYGYTF
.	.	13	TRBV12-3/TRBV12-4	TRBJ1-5	TGTGCCAGCAGCTCTAGGTGGGATCAGCCCCAGCATTTT	CASSSRWDQPQHF
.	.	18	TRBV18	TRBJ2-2	TGTGCCAGCTCATTCAGTAGGTCCAGCTCTACGAACACCGGGGAGCTGTTTTTT	CASSFSRSSSTNTGELFF
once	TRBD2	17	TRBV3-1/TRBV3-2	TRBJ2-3	TGTGCCAGCAGCCAAGCTCTGCAAGCGGGAGTAAGGTATACGCAGTATTTT	CASSQALQAGVRYTQYF
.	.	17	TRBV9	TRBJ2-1	TGTGCCAGCAGCGTAGGTGTAGGGCCCACACCCTACAATGAGCAGTTCTTC	CASSVGVGPTPYNEQFF
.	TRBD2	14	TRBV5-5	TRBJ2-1	TGTGCCAGCAGCGACCTAGCGGTCTACAATGAGCAGTTCTTC	CASSDLAVYNEQFF
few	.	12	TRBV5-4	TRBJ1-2	TGTGCCAGCAGCCAGGGGCTTGGTGGCTACACCTTC	CASSQGLGGYTF
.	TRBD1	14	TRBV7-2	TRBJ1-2	TGTGCCAGCAGGTTACCCGGGACAGGGTATGGCTACACCTTC	CASRLPGTGYGYTF
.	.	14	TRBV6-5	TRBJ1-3	TGTGCCAGCAGCCAGGACGGTCTTGGAAACACCATATATTTT	CASSQDGLGNTIYF
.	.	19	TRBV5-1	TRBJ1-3	TGCGCCAGCAGCTCGGAGGTCGTCACAGGGAGTTTTTCTGGAAACACCATATATTTT	CASSSEVVTGSFSGNTIYF
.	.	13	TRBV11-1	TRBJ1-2	TGTGCCAGCAGCTTGACAGCTAACTATGGCTACACCTTC	CASSLTANYGYTF
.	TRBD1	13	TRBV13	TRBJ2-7	TGTGCCAGCAGCTCAGACAGGGTCCACGAGCAGTACTTC	CASSSDRVHEQYF
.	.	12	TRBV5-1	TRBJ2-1	TGCGCCAGCAGCTTTCAGGACAATGAGCAGTTCTTC	CASSFQDNEQFF
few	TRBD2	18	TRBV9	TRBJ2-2	TGTGCCAGCAGCGTGGGGCGAGCGGGAGGGCCAGGCACCGGGGAGCTGTTTTTT	CASSVGRAGGPGTGELFF
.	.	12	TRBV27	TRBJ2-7	TGTGCCAGCAGTTTCAACGGCTACGAGCAGTACTTC	CASSFNGYEQYF
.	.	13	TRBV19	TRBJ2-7	TGTGCCAGTAGTATATCTGTGGCCTACGAGCAGTACTTC	CASSISVAYEQYF
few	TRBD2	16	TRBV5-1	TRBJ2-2	TGCGCCAGCAGCTTGAGGCTAGCGGGGCCCACCGGGGAGCTGTTTTTT	CASSLRLAGPTGELFF
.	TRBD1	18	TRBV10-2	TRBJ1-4	TGCGCCAGCAGTGAGTCCACAGGGGGCAAGGCAACTAATGAAAAACTGTTTTTT	CASSESTGGKATNEKLFF
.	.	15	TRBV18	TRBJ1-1	TGTGCCAGCTCACCAATCGGGGGGGAGGTCGCTGAAGCTTTCTTT	CASSPIGGEVAEAFF
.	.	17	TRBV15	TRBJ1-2	TGTGCCACCAGCAGAGAGGGCTTATTGAAGCCTAACTATGGCTACACCTTC	CATSREGLLKPNYGYTF
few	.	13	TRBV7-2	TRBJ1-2	TGTGCCAGCAGCTTAGATTCCCACTATGGCTACACCTTC	CASSLDSHYGYTF
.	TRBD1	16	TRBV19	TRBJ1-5	TGTGCCAGTAGTTTAAACAGGGGGGGTTTCAATCAGCCCCAGCATTTT	CASSLNRGGFNQPQHF